These T cell receptor beta chains were read from a single sample in a study of blood T cell repertoires in COVID-19. The repertoire was sequenced with immunoSEQ multiplex PCR; TCRdb's copy has only in-frame clones and lacks some. The sample gives 410,000 or so clones, 86% of which show up once; under 1.5% is in the top ten. The specimen sequenced was peripheral blood. The origin of the receptors is a woman in her thirties with active or convalescent COVID-19. Both conserved end residues are part of each CDR3. A D gene is named only where the DNA matches it firmly. Size values are once, few and many counts, or a class for expanded clones, and some rows have none.

j_call | v_call | d_call | clone_size | cdr3_nt | cdr3_aa
TRBJ1-6 | TRBV28 | - | once | TGTGCCAGCCATACGAGCTCCTATAATTCACCCCTCCACTTT | CASHTSSYNSPLHF
TRBJ2-7 | TRBV2 | - | - | TGTGCCAGCAGAACTAGCTCCTACGAGCAGTACTTC | CASRTSSYEQYF
TRBJ1-1 | TRBV27 | - | - | TGTGCCAGCAGGTTCTTTGGGGCCGATAATAGTGAAGCTTTCTTT | CASRFFGADNSEAFF
TRBJ2-3 | TRBV6-5 | TRBD2 | - | TGTGCCAGCAGTTACCGGGGACTAGCGGTAGATACGCAGTATTTT | CASSYRGLAVDTQYF
TRBJ2-7 | TRBV5-1 | - | - | TGCGCCAGCAGCTCGCAACAGGGCCCCGGATACTACGAGCAGTACTTC | CASSSQQGPGYYEQYF
TRBJ1-6 | TRBV11-1 | - | - | TGTGCCAGCAGCTTAGTCTCGGGTTCACCCCTCCACTTT | CASSLVSGSPLHF
TRBJ2-1 | TRBV19 | TRBD2 | - | TGTGCCAGTAGCAGTACCTGGACTAGCGGTGAGCAGTTCTTC | CASSSTWTSGEQFF
TRBJ1-5 | TRBV3-1/TRBV3-2 | - | once | TGTGCCAGCAGCCAAGATTTGGGGGGGCCCAGGCCCCAGCATTTT | CASSQDLGGPRPQHF
TRBJ1-2 | TRBV2 | TRBD1 | - | TGTGCCAGCTCCGGACAGGGAGGTAGCTATGGCTACACCTTC | CASSGQGGSYGYTF
TRBJ2-7 | TRBV19 | - | - | TGTGCCAGTAGTATACTCGGCGGAATATCCTACGAGCAGTACTTC | CASSILGGISYEQYF
TRBJ1-1 | TRBV10-3 | - | - | TGTGCCATCAGGGAAAAGACAGGTGGGGCACCTGAAGCTTTCTTT | CAIREKTGGAPEAFF
TRBJ1-1 | TRBV7-9 | - | - | TGTGCCAGCAGCTCTCAGGGATACACTGAAGCTTTCTTT | CASSSQGYTEAFF
TRBJ1-2 | TRBV10-3 | TRBD1 | - | TGTGCCATCAGTGACCAATTTACCGACAGGGAATATGGCTACACCTTC | CAISDQFTDREYGYTF
TRBJ1-5 | TRBV27 | - | - | TGTGCCAGCAATAGAGCGGGGGTTAGCAATCAGCCCCAGCATTTT | CASNRAGVSNQPQHF
TRBJ1-5 | TRBV19 | TRBD1 | - | TGTGCCAGTAGTATCCGTGCCAGGGGGCCGATATTCCGCAATCAGCCCCAGCATTTT | CASSIRARGPIFRNQPQHF
TRBJ2-5 | TRBV24-1 | TRBD1 | - | TGTGCCAGTAGTGGACAGGGGGTAGAGACCCAGTACTTC | CASSGQGVETQYF